A single sample gave rise to the 18 T cell receptor beta chains below, sequenced in a study of blood T cell repertoires in COVID-19. Libraries were prepared by immunoSEQ multiplex PCR; TCRdb keeps only in-frame clonotypes and omits some of them. This table has 150,000 to 200,000 clones, more than 90% appearing once. The specimen sequenced was peripheral blood. Receptor source: a man between 60 and 75 years old with active or convalescent COVID-19.

A single count supports this clone. The chain recombines TRBV13 with TRBJ1-2, with D possibly being TRBD1 (6 bases). V lost 3 bases and J lost 0, with 8 bases in between. CDR1 and CDR2 (germline): PRHDT, FYEKMQ (reference sequence). The CDR3 extends over 14 amino acids. CDR3 in DNA: TGTGCCAGCAGCTTCGGGACAACTAACTATGGCTACACCTTC. This translates into CASSFGTTNYGYTF.

V usage is TRBV5-6 and J usage is TRBJ1-6; D may be TRBD1 (6 bases). With 2 bases removed from V and 9 bases from J, the gap between germline ends came to 21 bases. The CDR3 loop spans 17 amino acids. Per germline, CDR1 SGHDT and CDR2 YYEEEE. The CDR3 protein is CASSLWSGGPHGSPLHF. Here the CDR3 DNA reads TGTGCCAGCAGCTTATGGTCGGGGGGCCCTCATGGTTCACCCCTCCACTTT.

The chain is built from TRBV6-1 and TRBJ2-3; 15 bases match TRBD2. Germline trimming cut 4 bases from V and 0 bases from J; bases unmatched to any gene: 8. The CDR3 is 19 amino acids. In germline, CDR1 is MNHNS, CDR2 SASEGT. CDR3: CASSAGLAGGGVSTDTQYF. In DNA form, the CDR3 reads TGTGCCAGCAGTGCGGGACTAGCGGGGGGTGGGGTGAGCACAGATACGCAGTATTTT.

The chain couples TRBV10-3 to TRBJ1-6; TRBD1 agrees at 9 bases. The CDR3 runs to 15 residues. Germline lookup yields CDR1 ENHRY and CDR2 SYGVKD. The V and J ends lost 0 bases and 8 bases, in that order; junction bases with no gene match: 2. The CDR3, as DNA: TGTGCCATCAGTGAGTCGGGACAGGGTGATTCACCCCTCCACTTT. Translated: CAISESGQGDSPLHF.

V is TRBV6-5 and J is TRBJ2-3, with 11 bases identical to TRBD2. The V gene end was trimmed by 6 bases and the J gene end by 5 bases; junction bases not matched to a gene: 7. Germline loops: CDR1 MNHEY, CDR2 SVGAGI. The CDR3 totals 15 residues. DNA of the CDR3: TGTGCCAGCAGCCGACGGACTAGCGGGTTAGATACGCAGTATTTT. Its protein product is CASSRRTSGLDTQYF.

The rearrangement uses TRBV7-6 and TRBJ2-6; 11 nucleotides agree with TRBD2. The germline CDR1 and CDR2 sequences are SGHVS and FNYEAQ. The CDR3 is 20 residues long. The trim removed 5 bases at V and 0 bases at J, leaving 12 bases unmatched. The CDR3 spells CASSPLTASGGYSGANVLTF. For the CDR3, the DNA is TGTGCCAGCAGCCCCCTAACCGCTAGCGGGGGGTACTCTGGGGCCAACGTCCTGACTTTC.

The chain employs TRBV4-1 and TRBJ1-2; TRBD1 aligns across 10 bases. Unmatched junction bases numbered 10, after V lost 4 bases and J lost 8 bases. The CDR3 contains 15 residues. CDR1 and CDR2 (germline): MGHRA, YSYEKL. The CDR3 sequence: CASSPMDRGTKGYTF. In DNA, the CDR3 is TGCGCCAGCAGCCCCATGGACAGGGGGACGAAGGGCTACACCTTC.

V is TRBV5-1 and J is TRBJ1-4; 8 nucleotides match TRBD1. The CDR3 is 16 residues long. After removal of 4 bases from V and 4 bases from J, the junction contained 9 bases not matched to a gene. Germline V CDR1 and CDR2: SGHRS, YFSETQ. Here the CDR3 DNA reads TGCGCCAGCAGCCTTCGACCGGGACAGGATAATGAAAAACTGTTTTTT. It codes for CASSLRPGQDNEKLFF.

The chain combines TRBV6-5 with TRBJ1-5; a possible D gene is TRBD1 (5 bases). CDR3 length: 14 amino acids. The germline V gene encodes CDR1 MNHEY and CDR2 SVGAGI. The V end was cut by 1 base, the J end by 5 bases, with 9 bases between. CDR3 nucleotides: TGTGCCAGCAGTTACTGGGGGGAAGATCAGCCCCAGCATTTT. This gives the protein CASSYWGEDQPQHF.

This clone has a single count. The V and J genes are TRBV5-1 and TRBJ1-4; tentative D call: TRBD1 (5 bases). V was trimmed by 4 bases and J by 0 bases, leaving 10 bases between them. Looked up from germline, CDR1 is SGHRS and CDR2 is YFSETQ. The CDR3 is 15 amino acids. The CDR3 DNA is TGCGCCAGCAGCATCGACAGTGCAACTAATGAAAAACTGTTTTTT. Protein sequence: CASSIDSATNEKLFF.

The chain carries TRBV30 and TRBJ2-3; no firm D call. The germline CDR1 and CDR2 sequences are GTSNPN and SVGIG (reference sequence). The CDR3 length is 14 residues. V was cut by 0 bases and J by 4 bases, with 11 bases left in between. The CDR3 protein is CAWSVLGVPDTQYF. CDR3 coding DNA: TGTGCCTGGAGTGTACTTGGTGTCCCAGATACGCAGTATTTT.

This sequence joins TRBV10-3 and TRBJ2-2; a possible D gene is TRBD2 (6 bases). Trimming stripped 3 bases from V and 1 base from J, with 9 bases between. This CDR3 region has 15 residues. Germline V gives CDR1 ENHRY, CDR2 SYGVKD. The CDR3 sequence: CAISDGGMNTGELFF. DNA for the CDR3: TGTGCCATCAGTGATGGGGGGATGAACACCGGGGAGCTGTTTTTT.

The chain recombines TRBV10-2 with TRBJ1-5, with 7 positions matching TRBD1. Germline lookup yields CDR1 WSHSY and CDR2 SAAADI. V was clipped by 5 bases and J by 6 bases; unmatched bases: 7. CDR3 size: 14 residues. The CDR3 sequence is CASSPRDRSQPQHF. The CDR3 DNA is TGCGCCAGCAGTCCCCGGGACAGAAGTCAGCCCCAGCATTTT.

This rearrangement joins TRBV19 to TRBJ2-7, with TRBD2 identical over 8 bases. Germline V gene sequence: CDR1 LNHDA, CDR2 SQIVND (reference sequence). CDR3 length equals 11 residues. With V trimmed by 10 bases and J by 13 bases, 12 bases remained unmatched. The CDR3 nucleotides read TGTGCCACTGGACTCGGGGGGGCTATATACTTC. Residues: CATGLGGAIYF.

The V call is TRBV28, the J call TRBJ1-1; the D gene is possibly TRBD1 (6 bases). Trimming took 6 bases from V and 6 from J, leaving 14 bases between them. CDR1 and CDR2 (germline): MDHEN, SYDVKM. This CDR3 region has 13 residues. The CDR3 loop reads CASSLLRGPEAFF. The CDR3 DNA follows: TGTGCCAGCAGCCTTCTCAGGGGTCCTGAAGCTTTCTTT.

In its sample, this clone was seen once. This chain joins TRBV5-1 and TRBJ1-1; D not resolved. The CDR3 extends over 14 amino acids. V dropped 4 bases and J dropped 1 base, with 11 bases sitting between them. Germline CDR1 is SGHRS and CDR2 is YFSETQ. CDR3 residues: CASSPDMKNTEAFF. In nucleotides, the CDR3 is TGCGCCAGCAGCCCTGACATGAAGAACACTGAAGCTTTCTTT.

This clone came up once. This chain connects TRBV3-1 (or the pseudogene TRBV3-2) to TRBJ1-2; no clear D. The CDR3 is 13 residues long. Germline CDR1 and CDR2: LGHDT and YNNKEL (reference sequence). With 1 base removed from V and 8 bases from J, the gap between germline ends came to 11 bases. As DNA, the CDR3 is TGTGCCAGCAGCCAAGCCCTGCCGGGGGGCTACACCTTC. Residues: CASSQALPGGYTF.

Written as DNA, the CDR3 is TGTGCCAGCAGTGAACAGCTTTACGAGCAGTACTTC. It yields the protein CASSEQLYEQYF. This chain uses TRBV28 with TRBJ2-7; D gene uncertain. The CDR3 covers 12 residues. The germline V gene encodes CDR1 MDHEN and CDR2 SYDVKM. With 5 bases removed from V and 4 bases from J, the gap between germline ends came to 9 bases.